A selection of T cell receptor beta chains follows, all from one sample in a study of shared clonotypes between healthy human individuals. TCRdb's table, derived via immunoSEQ multiplex PCR, lists solely in-frame clones and lacks some. The table lists over a million clones, approximately 80% of them singletons. Material for sequencing was memory CD4+ T cells from PBMCs. Receptors originate from a man aged 18 to 35 in good health. Some clones in this sample may be carry-over from other donors' samples. Each CDR3 is given with its conserved first and last residue.

V gene	J gene	CDR3 protein
TRBV9	TRBJ1-2	CASSVVGPYGYTF
TRBV7-2	TRBJ2-6	CARGRVPLSSGANVLTF
TRBV18	TRBJ1-1	CASSPPTGARETEAFF
TRBV6-5	TRBJ2-7	CASRLAGPIYEQYF
TRBV7-3	TRBJ2-2	CASSLTAGVGTGELFF
TRBV7-3	TRBJ2-2	CASSFSNTGELFF
TRBV6-1	TRBJ2-7	CASSLGQVAYEQYF
TRBV6-5	TRBJ2-7	CASSSPGPVGTYEQYF
TRBV19	TRBJ1-5	CASSINGVGQPQHF
TRBV4-1	TRBJ1-2	CASSQGTGSNYGYTF
TRBV11-2	TRBJ1-4	CASSPGQTEKLFF
TRBV28	TRBJ1-4	CASSLQGQGIEKLFF
TRBV6-6	TRBJ1-2	CASSYRVDYGYTF
TRBV6-6	TRBJ1-2	CASSYGANYGYTF
TRBV6-5	TRBJ2-5	CASSYDGAGGRETQYF
TRBV9	TRBJ2-1	CASRRDGQSSYNEQFF
TRBV30	TRBJ2-2	CAWSEENTGELFF
TRBV6-1	TRBJ1-1	CASSEGQSLGAFF
TRBV6-5	TRBJ1-3	CASSYSSETSGNTIYF
TRBV4-3	TRBJ2-3	CASSQGPGQDTQYF
TRBV27	TRBJ1-4	CASSVRDRAEKLFF
TRBV28	TRBJ1-1	CASSPTGLARGTEAFF
TRBV7-3	TRBJ2-5	CASSQGAQETQYF
TRBV7-2	TRBJ2-3	CASSWRTGGGDTQYF
TRBV11-2	TRBJ2-5	CASSLYHQETQYF
TRBV18	TRBJ2-3	CASYGAISRDTQYF
TRBV6-1	TRBJ2-1	CASSVGLAGLRSYNEQFF
TRBV4-3	TRBJ2-7	CASSQEYRGHEQYF
TRBV10-1	TRBJ2-2	CASLSGLAENTGELFF
TRBV7-9	TRBJ1-1	CASSPRTGVRANTEAFF
TRBV28	TRBJ1-1	CASRYDRTNTEAFF
TRBV5-6	TRBJ1-1	CASSLLPGAGAGTEAFF
TRBV19	TRBJ1-2	CASSQPGQGKRGYTF
TRBV14	TRBJ1-2	CASSQNANYGYTF
TRBV25-1	TRBJ1-4	CASSEYVLTGGLFF
TRBV28	TRBJ2-3	CASSLVGSGSPDTQYF
TRBV5-1	TRBJ2-1	CASSYTGTGPNNEQFF
TRBV28	TRBJ1-3	CASTRTSGNTIYF